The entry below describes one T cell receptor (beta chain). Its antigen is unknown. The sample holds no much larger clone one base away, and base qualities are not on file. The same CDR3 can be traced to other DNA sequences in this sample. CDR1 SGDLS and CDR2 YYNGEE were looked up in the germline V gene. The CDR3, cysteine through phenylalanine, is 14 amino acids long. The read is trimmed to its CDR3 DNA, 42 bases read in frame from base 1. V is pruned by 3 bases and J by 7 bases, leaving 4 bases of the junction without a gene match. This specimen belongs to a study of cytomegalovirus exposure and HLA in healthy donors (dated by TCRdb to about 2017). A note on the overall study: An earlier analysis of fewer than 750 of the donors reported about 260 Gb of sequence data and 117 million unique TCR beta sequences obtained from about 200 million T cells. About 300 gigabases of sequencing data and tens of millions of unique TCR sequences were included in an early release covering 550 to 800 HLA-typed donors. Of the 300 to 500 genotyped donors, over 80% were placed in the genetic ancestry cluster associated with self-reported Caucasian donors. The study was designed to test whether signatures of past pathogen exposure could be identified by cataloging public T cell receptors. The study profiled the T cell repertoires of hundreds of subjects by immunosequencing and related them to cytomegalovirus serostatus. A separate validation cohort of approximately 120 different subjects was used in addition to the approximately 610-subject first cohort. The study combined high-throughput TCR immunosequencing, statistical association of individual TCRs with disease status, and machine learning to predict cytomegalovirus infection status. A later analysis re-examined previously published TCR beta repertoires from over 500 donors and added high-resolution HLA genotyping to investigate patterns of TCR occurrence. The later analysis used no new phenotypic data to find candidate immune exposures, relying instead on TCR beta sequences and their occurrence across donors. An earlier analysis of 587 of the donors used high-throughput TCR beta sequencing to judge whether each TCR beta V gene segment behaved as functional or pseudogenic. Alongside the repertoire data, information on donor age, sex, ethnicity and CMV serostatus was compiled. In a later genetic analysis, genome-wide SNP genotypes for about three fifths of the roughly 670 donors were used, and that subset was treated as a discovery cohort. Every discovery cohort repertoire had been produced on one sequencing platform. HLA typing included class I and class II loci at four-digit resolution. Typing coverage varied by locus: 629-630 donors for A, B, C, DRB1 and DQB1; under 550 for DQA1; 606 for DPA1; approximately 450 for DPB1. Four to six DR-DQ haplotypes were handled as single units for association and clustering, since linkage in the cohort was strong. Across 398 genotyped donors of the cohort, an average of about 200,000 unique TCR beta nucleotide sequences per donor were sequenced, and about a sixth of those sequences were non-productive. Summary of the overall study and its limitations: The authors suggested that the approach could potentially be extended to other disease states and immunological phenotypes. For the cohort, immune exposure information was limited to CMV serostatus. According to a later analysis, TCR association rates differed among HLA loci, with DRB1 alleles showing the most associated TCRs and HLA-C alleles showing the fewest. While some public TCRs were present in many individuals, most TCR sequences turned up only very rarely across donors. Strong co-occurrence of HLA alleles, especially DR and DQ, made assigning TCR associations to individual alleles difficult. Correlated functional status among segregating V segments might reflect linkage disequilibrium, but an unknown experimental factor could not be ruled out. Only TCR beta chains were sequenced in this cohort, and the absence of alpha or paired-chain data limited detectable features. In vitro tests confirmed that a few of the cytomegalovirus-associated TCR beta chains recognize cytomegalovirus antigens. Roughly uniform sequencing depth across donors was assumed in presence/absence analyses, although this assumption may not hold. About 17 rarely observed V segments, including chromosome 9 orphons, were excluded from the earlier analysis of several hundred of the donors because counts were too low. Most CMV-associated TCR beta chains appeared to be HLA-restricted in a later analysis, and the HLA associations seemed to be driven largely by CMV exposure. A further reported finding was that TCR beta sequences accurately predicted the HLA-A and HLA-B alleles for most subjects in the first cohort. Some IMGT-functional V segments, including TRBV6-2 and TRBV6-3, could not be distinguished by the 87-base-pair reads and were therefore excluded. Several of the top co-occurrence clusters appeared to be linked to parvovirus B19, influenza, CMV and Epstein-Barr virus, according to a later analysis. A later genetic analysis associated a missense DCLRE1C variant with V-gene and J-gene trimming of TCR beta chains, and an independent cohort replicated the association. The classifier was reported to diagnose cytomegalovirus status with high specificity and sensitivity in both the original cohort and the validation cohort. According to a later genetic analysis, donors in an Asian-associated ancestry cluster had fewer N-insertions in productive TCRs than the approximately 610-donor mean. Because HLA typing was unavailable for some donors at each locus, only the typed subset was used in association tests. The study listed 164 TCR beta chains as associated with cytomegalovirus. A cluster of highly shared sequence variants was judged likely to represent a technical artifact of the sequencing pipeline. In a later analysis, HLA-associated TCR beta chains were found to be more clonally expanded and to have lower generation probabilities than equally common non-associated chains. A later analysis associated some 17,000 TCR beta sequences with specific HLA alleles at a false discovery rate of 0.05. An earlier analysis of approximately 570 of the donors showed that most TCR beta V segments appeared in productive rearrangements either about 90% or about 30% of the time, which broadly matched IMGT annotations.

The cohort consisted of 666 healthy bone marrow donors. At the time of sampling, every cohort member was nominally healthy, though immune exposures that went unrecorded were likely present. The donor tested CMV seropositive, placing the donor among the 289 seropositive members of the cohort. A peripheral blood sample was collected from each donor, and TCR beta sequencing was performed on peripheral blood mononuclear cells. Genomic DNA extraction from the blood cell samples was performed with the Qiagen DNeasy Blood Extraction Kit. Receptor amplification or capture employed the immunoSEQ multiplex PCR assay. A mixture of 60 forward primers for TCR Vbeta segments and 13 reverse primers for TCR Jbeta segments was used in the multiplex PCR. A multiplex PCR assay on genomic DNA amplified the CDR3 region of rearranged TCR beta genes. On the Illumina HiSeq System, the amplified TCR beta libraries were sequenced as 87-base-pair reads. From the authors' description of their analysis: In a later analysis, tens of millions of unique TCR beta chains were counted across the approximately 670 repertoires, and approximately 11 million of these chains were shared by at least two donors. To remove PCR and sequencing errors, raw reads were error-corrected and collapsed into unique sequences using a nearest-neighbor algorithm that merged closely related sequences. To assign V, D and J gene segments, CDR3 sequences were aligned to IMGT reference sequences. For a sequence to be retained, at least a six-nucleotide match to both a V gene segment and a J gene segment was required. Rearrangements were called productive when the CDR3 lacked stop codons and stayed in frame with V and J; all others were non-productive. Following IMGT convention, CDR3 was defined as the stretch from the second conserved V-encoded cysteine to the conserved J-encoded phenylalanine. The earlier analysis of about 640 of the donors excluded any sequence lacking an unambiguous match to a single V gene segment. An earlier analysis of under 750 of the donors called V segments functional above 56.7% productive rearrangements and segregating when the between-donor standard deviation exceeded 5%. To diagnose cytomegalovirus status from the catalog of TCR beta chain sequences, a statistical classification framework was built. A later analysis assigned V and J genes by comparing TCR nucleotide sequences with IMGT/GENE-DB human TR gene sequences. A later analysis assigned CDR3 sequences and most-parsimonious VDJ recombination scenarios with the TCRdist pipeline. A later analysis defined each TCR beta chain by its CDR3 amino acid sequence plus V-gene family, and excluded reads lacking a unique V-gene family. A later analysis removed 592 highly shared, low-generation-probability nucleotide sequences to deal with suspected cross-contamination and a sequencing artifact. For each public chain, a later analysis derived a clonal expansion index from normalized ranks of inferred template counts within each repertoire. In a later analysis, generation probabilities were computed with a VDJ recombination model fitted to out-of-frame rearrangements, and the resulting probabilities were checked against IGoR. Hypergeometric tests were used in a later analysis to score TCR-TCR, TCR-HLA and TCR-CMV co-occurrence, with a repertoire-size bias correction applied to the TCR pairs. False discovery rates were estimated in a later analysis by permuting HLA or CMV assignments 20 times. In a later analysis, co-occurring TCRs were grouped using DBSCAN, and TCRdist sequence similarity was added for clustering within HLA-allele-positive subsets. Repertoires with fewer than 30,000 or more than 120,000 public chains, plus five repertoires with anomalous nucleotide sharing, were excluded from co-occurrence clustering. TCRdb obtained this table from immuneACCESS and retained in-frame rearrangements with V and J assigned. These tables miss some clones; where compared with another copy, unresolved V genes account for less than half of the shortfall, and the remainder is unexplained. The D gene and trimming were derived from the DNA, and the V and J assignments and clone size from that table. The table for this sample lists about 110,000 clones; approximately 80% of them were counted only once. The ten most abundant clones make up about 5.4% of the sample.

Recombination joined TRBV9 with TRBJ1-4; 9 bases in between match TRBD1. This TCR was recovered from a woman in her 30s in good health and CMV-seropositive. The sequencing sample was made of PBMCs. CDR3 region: CASSEGQGGEKLFF. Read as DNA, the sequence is TGTGCCAGCAGCGAGGGACAGGGAGGTGAAAAACTGTTTTTT.